Following are 3 T cell receptor beta chains from one sample sequenced in a study of shared clonotypes between healthy human individuals. TCRdb's copy holds only in-frame clones and misses some; the assay was immunoSEQ multiplex PCR. The data contain approximately 100,000 clones, under 70% of them seen just once; the ten biggest clones take up roughly a quarter. Sequencing input: memory CD8+ T cells sorted from blood. Subset indicated: CD45RO+ cells pooled with CCR7-negative TemRA cells. Every receptor here comes from a woman aged 25 to 45 in good health.

The V call is TRBV21-1, the J call TRBJ2-3. TRBV21-1 is classified as a pseudogene. CDR3 length: 13 residues. Here the CDR3 DNA reads TGTGCCAGCAGCAATCTGTCCATAGATACGCAGTATTTT. It is translated as CASSNLSIDTQYF.

V is TRBV6-4 and J is TRBJ2-1; 7 bases agree with TRBD2. This CDR3 spans 15 amino acids. Germline V gene sequence: CDR1 MRHNA, CDR2 SNTAGT. J was trimmed by 6 bases and V by 2 bases; bases with no gene match: 7. CDR3: CASSDGAGVSNEQFF. The CDR3 nucleotides are TGTGCCAGCAGTGACGGGGCGGGAGTATCCAATGAGCAGTTCTTC.

This chain connects TRBV6-1 to TRBJ2-7; D is ambiguous. This CDR3 has 14 residues. Trimming took 3 bases from V and 9 from J, leaving 18 bases between them. Germline V CDR1 and CDR2: MNHNS, SASEGT. The chain's CDR3 is CASSDGLAGSGQYF. The CDR3 region has the DNA TGTGCCAGCAGTGACGGGTTAGCTGGGTCTGGGCAGTACTTC.